Listed below are T cell receptor beta chains from one sample, sequenced in a study of blood T cell repertoires in COVID-19. Data came from immunoSEQ multiplex PCR; TCRdb stores just in-frame clones and leaves some out. The sample has about 200,000 clones; around 83% are singletons. The source material was peripheral blood. The receptors derive from a human donor in a cohort sampled during active COVID-19. Each CDR3 is given with its conserved first and last residue. The D gene is left open where the match is weak. Clone size is shown for a subset of rows, as once, few, many or a class of expanded clone.

DNA: TGTGCCAGCAGCGAACCGGGACTAGCTACAGATACGCAGTATTTT
CDR3: CASSEPGLATDTQYF
J: TRBJ2-3
D: TRBD2
size: -
V: TRBV7-9

DNA: TGCGCCAGCAGTCGACTAGCGGGAGCCTACGAGCAGTACTTC
CDR3: CASSRLAGAYEQYF
J: TRBJ2-7
D: TRBD2
size: -
V: TRBV10-1

DNA: TGCGCCAGCAGCCCAGGACTAGCGGGGAGCTCCTACGAGCAGTACTTC
CDR3: CASSPGLAGSSYEQYF
J: TRBJ2-7
D: TRBD2
size: -
V: TRBV5-1

DNA: TGTGCCAGCAGTCCGATGACAGGGATGAGCACAGATACGCAGTATTTT
CDR3: CASSPMTGMSTDTQYF
J: TRBJ2-3
D: TRBD1
size: -
V: TRBV27

DNA: TGTGCCAGCAGTTTAATGGGGGCGGGCACGAATACGCAGTATTTT
CDR3: CASSLMGAGTNTQYF
J: TRBJ2-3
D: -
size: -
V: TRBV28

DNA: TGTGCCAGCAGTGGCTTCCGTGCGCAGTTCTTC
CDR3: CASSGFRAQFF
J: TRBJ2-1
D: -
size: -
V: TRBV28

DNA: TGCGCCAGCAGTGAGTCGGGAAGGGGTGAAGCTTTCTTT
CDR3: CASSESGRGEAFF
J: TRBJ1-1
D: -
size: -
V: TRBV10-1

DNA: TGTGCCAGCAGCCACAGGGGCACTGAAGCTTTCTTT
CDR3: CASSHRGTEAFF
J: TRBJ1-1
D: -
size: -
V: TRBV3-1/TRBV3-2

DNA: TGTGCCAGCAGCCAAAGCGGGTTGGAAGAGACCCAGTACTTC
CDR3: CASSQSGLEETQYF
J: TRBJ2-5
D: -
size: -
V: TRBV6-6

DNA: TGTGCCAGCAGCACACAGGGGAACACTGAAGCTTTCTTT
CDR3: CASSTQGNTEAFF
J: TRBJ1-1
D: -
size: -
V: TRBV28

DNA: TGTGCCAGCTCCCCGACAGGGGGAGGCTATGGCTACACCTTC
CDR3: CASSPTGGGYGYTF
J: TRBJ1-2
D: TRBD1
size: -
V: TRBV18

DNA: TGTGCCAGCAGTCCTTACCCTTTTAGATATTCTGGAAACACCATATATTTT
CDR3: CASSPYPFRYSGNTIYF
J: TRBJ1-3
D: -
size: few
V: TRBV27

DNA: TGTGCCAGTAGTACCACCGGGACAGGGGCCTTTAGCAATCAGCCCCAGCATTTT
CDR3: CASSTTGTGAFSNQPQHF
J: TRBJ1-5
D: TRBD1
size: -
V: TRBV19

DNA: TGTGCCAGCAGCTTAGCCCAGGGTATAGGCACCGGGGAGCTGTTTTTT
CDR3: CASSLAQGIGTGELFF
J: TRBJ2-2
D: -
size: -
V: TRBV7-2

DNA: TGTGCCAGCAGCACCGGGAGCGCCTACGAGCAGTACTTC
CDR3: CASSTGSAYEQYF
J: TRBJ2-7
D: -
size: -
V: TRBV9

DNA: TGTGCCAGTAGTTGGACAGGGGGGTTCCAAGAGACCCAGTACTTC
CDR3: CASSWTGGFQETQYF
J: TRBJ2-5
D: TRBD1
size: -
V: TRBV19

DNA: TGTGCCAGCAGCTTTCAGAACACTGAAGCTTTCTTT
CDR3: CASSFQNTEAFF
J: TRBJ1-1
D: -
size: -
V: TRBV5-6

DNA: TGTGCCAGCACCTTACAGGGGATGGGTAATGAAAAACTGTTTTTT
CDR3: CASTLQGMGNEKLFF
J: TRBJ1-4
D: TRBD1
size: -
V: TRBV7-9

DNA: TGTGCCAGCAGTTACTACGGGACAGGGGGCAATCAGCCCCAGCATTTT
CDR3: CASSYYGTGGNQPQHF
J: TRBJ1-5
D: TRBD1
size: -
V: TRBV28

DNA: TGTGCCAGCAGTGACTACGGGACAGGACAGGAGGAAGAGACCCAGTACTTC
CDR3: CASSDYGTGQEEETQYF
J: TRBJ2-5
D: TRBD1
size: -
V: TRBV6-4

DNA: TGTGCCAGCAGTCACAGGGGAGGTCAGCCCCAGCATTTT
CDR3: CASSHRGGQPQHF
J: TRBJ1-5
D: TRBD1
size: -
V: TRBV27

DNA: TGCGCCAGCAGCGAGCCCCGGTGGGAGACTGCCTCCTACGAGCAGTACTTC
CDR3: CASSEPRWETASYEQYF
J: TRBJ2-7
D: -
size: -
V: TRBV5-1

DNA: TGTGCCAGCAGCCTCCGTCTAGAGAAGCAGCTGGGCAATCAGCCCCAGCATTTT
CDR3: CASSLRLEKQLGNQPQHF
J: TRBJ1-5
D: -
size: -
V: TRBV2

DNA: TGTGCCAGCAGCCTGCTGCCGGGGGTAGCCGTAGAGACCCAGTACTTC
CDR3: CASSLLPGVAVETQYF
J: TRBJ2-5
D: -
size: -
V: TRBV3-1/TRBV3-2

DNA: TGTGCCAGCAGCTCCGAAGCGGCTAGCACAGATACGCAGTATTTT
CDR3: CASSSEAASTDTQYF
J: TRBJ2-3
D: -
size: -
V: TRBV11-2

DNA: TGCGCCAGCAGCCAAAGGACAGGGGGCGGCTTTCTAGAGCAGTTCTTC
CDR3: CASSQRTGGGFLEQFF
J: TRBJ2-1
D: TRBD1
size: -
V: TRBV4-1

DNA: TGTGCCAGTAGTGCACCGGGAGCCTCCGGCGATGAGCAGTTCTTC
CDR3: CASSAPGASGDEQFF
J: TRBJ2-1
D: -
size: -
V: TRBV19

DNA: TGTGCCAGCAGTGACGGACAAGAAGCTTTCTTT
CDR3: CASSDGQEAFF
J: TRBJ1-1
D: -
size: -
V: TRBV25-1

DNA: TGTGCCAGTAAGGACAGGGGTACGATGAACACTGAAGCTTTCTTT
CDR3: CASKDRGTMNTEAFF
J: TRBJ1-1
D: TRBD1
size: -
V: TRBV19

DNA: TGTGCCAGCAGTTACTCAGGGGGGGTTAGTGGCTACACCTTC
CDR3: CASSYSGGVSGYTF
J: TRBJ1-2
D: -
size: -
V: TRBV6-5

DNA: TGTGCCAGCAGTTTTCTGGGTGCGGGAGAGTCCTACGAGCAGTACTTC
CDR3: CASSFLGAGESYEQYF
J: TRBJ2-7
D: TRBD2
size: -
V: TRBV27

DNA: TGTGCCAGCTCACCACGGACAGGCCCCTATGGCTACACCTTC
CDR3: CASSPRTGPYGYTF
J: TRBJ1-2
D: TRBD1
size: -
V: TRBV18

DNA: TGTGCCAGCACCGAACAGGGACAGGGGGCGGGGGGCTACACCTTC
CDR3: CASTEQGQGAGGYTF
J: TRBJ1-2
D: TRBD1
size: -
V: TRBV27

DNA: TGTGCCAGCAGGGCTGGACTAGCGGGTTCCCGCGGGACCCAGTACTTC
CDR3: CASRAGLAGSRGTQYF
J: TRBJ2-5
D: TRBD2
size: -
V: TRBV2

DNA: TGTGCCAGCAGCGTTGGGACAGGGAACACTGAAGCTTTCTTT
CDR3: CASSVGTGNTEAFF
J: TRBJ1-1
D: TRBD1
size: few
V: TRBV9

DNA: TGTGCCAGCAGCTTTCTTGGACAGCTTTACACTGAAGCTTTCTTT
CDR3: CASSFLGQLYTEAFF
J: TRBJ1-1
D: -
size: -
V: TRBV7-2

DNA: TGCAGTGCTAGAGTCGCAGATACGCAGTATTTT
CDR3: CSARVADTQYF
J: TRBJ2-3
D: -
size: -
V: TRBV20-1

DNA: TGTGCCAGTAGTATCTGGGCCAGTGGTAATGAAAAACTGTTTTTT
CDR3: CASSIWASGNEKLFF
J: TRBJ1-4
D: -
size: -
V: TRBV19

DNA: TGCAGCGTTTACAGTCGGGAGGGCAGCGCAGATACGCAGTATTTT
CDR3: CSVYSREGSADTQYF
J: TRBJ2-3
D: TRBD2
size: once
V: TRBV29-1

DNA: TGTGCCAGCAGCATGCGGCAGGGGGTGTCTCCCGGGGAGCTGTTTTTT
CDR3: CASSMRQGVSPGELFF
J: TRBJ2-2
D: TRBD1
size: -
V: TRBV27

DNA: TGCGCCAGCAGCCCGGCGTCAGGGTCGAATCAGCCCCAGCATTTT
CDR3: CASSPASGSNQPQHF
J: TRBJ1-5
D: -
size: -
V: TRBV5-1

DNA: TGTGCCACCAGTGATAACAGGTTACAAGAGACCCAGTACTTC
CDR3: CATSDNRLQETQYF
J: TRBJ2-5
D: -
size: -
V: TRBV24-1

DNA: TGTGCCAGCAGCTTGGTCGGGACAGGCCTAGGCTACACCTTC
CDR3: CASSLVGTGLGYTF
J: TRBJ1-2
D: TRBD1
size: -
V: TRBV5-6

DNA: TGTGCCTGGACCCCCGGACCCGATAACATCAAGGGGGTCTACGAGCAGTACTTC
CDR3: CAWTPGPDNIKGVYEQYF
J: TRBJ2-7
D: -
size: -
V: TRBV30

DNA: TGTGCCAGCAGCAAAGATGGTTTTGTAGTAGCAGAGGGAGTTTACGAGCAGTACTTC
CDR3: CASSKDGFVVAEGVYEQYF
J: TRBJ2-7
D: -
size: -
V: TRBV21-1

DNA: TGCGCCAGCAGTCATCCTCGGACAGCGAACACCGGGGAGCTGTTTTTT
CDR3: CASSHPRTANTGELFF
J: TRBJ2-2
D: -
size: -
V: TRBV23-1

DNA: TGTGCCAGCCCTATTAGTTCCTCTGGGGCCAACGTCCTGACTTTC
CDR3: CASPISSSGANVLTF
J: TRBJ2-6
D: -
size: -
V: TRBV2

DNA: TGTGCCAGCAGTGATTTTTTGGGACTAGCGGACCCCTACGAGCAGTACTTC
CDR3: CASSDFLGLADPYEQYF
J: TRBJ2-7
D: TRBD2
size: -
V: TRBV25-1

DNA: TGTGCTAGTGGTTTGGTAGGGGGAAGCACAGATACGCAGTATTTT
CDR3: CASGLVGGSTDTQYF
J: TRBJ2-3
D: -
size: -
V: TRBV12-5

DNA: TGTGCCAGCAGCCCCGGAGCGGGAGGGACGTTTGAGACCCAGTACTTC
CDR3: CASSPGAGGTFETQYF
J: TRBJ2-5
D: TRBD2
size: -
V: TRBV9

DNA: TGTGCCAGCAGTCCCGGGACAGGGGGCAATCAGCCCCAGCATTTT
CDR3: CASSPGTGGNQPQHF
J: TRBJ1-5
D: TRBD1
size: -
V: TRBV6-5

DNA: TGCGCCAGCAGCCAAGGGAGGGCCGTCACTAATGAAAAACTGTTTTTT
CDR3: CASSQGRAVTNEKLFF
J: TRBJ1-4
D: -
size: -
V: TRBV4-1

DNA: TGTGCCAGCAGGTCCGGGACTCCGCCCTACGAGCAGTACTTC
CDR3: CASRSGTPPYEQYF
J: TRBJ2-7
D: -
size: -
V: TRBV28

DNA: TGCGCCAGCAGCCAAATGGGCACCTCGGGGTATGGCTACACCTTC
CDR3: CASSQMGTSGYGYTF
J: TRBJ1-2
D: -
size: -
V: TRBV4-1